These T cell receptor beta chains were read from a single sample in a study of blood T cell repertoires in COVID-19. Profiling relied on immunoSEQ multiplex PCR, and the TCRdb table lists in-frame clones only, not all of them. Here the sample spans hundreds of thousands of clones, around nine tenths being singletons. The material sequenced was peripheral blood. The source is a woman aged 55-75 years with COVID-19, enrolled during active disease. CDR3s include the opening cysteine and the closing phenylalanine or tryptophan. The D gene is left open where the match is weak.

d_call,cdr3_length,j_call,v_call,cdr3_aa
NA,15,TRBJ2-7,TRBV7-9,CASSLKTGTGNEQYF
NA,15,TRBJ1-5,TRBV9,CASSVDGARNQPQHF
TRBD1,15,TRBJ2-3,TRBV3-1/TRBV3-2,CASSTGGPHTDTQYF
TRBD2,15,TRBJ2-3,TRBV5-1,CASSFQRGDTDTQYF
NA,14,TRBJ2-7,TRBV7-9,CASSPRGAVGEQYF
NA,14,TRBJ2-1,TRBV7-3,CASSLAGASNEQFF
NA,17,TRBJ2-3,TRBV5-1,CASSLLIQGLSTDTQYF
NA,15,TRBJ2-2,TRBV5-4,CASSPGERRTGELFF
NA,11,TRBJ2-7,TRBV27,CASIGSYEQYF
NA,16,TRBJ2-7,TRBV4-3,CASSPDRGARPPEQYF
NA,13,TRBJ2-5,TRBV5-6,CASSFGTFGTQYF
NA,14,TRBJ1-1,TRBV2,CASSPVRGLTEAFF
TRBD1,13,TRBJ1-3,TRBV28,CASVDRASDTIYF
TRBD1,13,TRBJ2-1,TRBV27,CASSPFDRGREFF
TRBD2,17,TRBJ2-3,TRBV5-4,CASSSSSGGSLTDTQYF
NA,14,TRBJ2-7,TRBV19,CASSKFDMTYEQYF
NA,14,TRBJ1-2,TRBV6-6,CASSYVQGGYGYTF
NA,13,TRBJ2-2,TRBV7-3,CASSAGDTGELFF
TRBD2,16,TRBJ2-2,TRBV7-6,CASSPEGLAPTGELFF
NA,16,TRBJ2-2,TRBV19,CASSIDYRHPTGELFF
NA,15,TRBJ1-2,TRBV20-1,CSASEGQGIRYGYTF
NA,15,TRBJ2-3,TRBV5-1,CASSLGSVSTDTQYF
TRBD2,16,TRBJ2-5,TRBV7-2,CASSLGVAGGQETQYF
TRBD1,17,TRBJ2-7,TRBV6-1,CASSEDGTGAIAYEQYF
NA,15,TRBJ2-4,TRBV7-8,CASSSDSPVPNIQYF
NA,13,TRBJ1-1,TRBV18,CASSSGKGTEAFF
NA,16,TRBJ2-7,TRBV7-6,CASSLGTTGTFGEQYF
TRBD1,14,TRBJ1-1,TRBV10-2,CASIETGGDTEAFF
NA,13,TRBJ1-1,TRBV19,CASSMGGSAEAFF
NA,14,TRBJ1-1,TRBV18,CASSLDRLNTEAFF
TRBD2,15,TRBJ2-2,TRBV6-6,CASSRSGDGTGELFF
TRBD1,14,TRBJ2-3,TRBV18,CASSPKGRTGLQYF
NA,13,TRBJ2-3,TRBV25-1,CASSEASTDTQYF
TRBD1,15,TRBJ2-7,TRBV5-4,CASSPGQGSLNEQYF
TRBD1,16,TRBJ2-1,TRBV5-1,CASSSGTASLYNEQFF
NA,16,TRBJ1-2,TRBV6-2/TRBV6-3,CASSYSRGRENYGYTF
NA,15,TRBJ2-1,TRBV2,CASSDPPVSYNEQFF
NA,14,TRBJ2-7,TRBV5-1,CASSPQSPGDEQYF